This note documents a single TCR beta chain sequence. This entry comes from a study of blood T cell repertoires in COVID-19. Across the study: Samples representing acute and convalescent COVID-19 were sourced from the United States, Italy and Spain.

CDR3 size: 12 residues. The V end was cut by 2 bases, the J end by 4 bases, with 4 bases between. Per germline, CDR1 SGHDT and CDR2 YYEEEE. As originally analysed: Using reference gene primer amplification, nucleated cell counts were estimated. Profiled with immunoSEQ multiplex PCR; TCRdb holds only in-frame clones, not every one. V, J and clone size reflect that table, while D and trimming were determined from the DNA. The sample has 140,000 to 150,000 clones, 78% seen once. The sequencing sample was made of peripheral blood. This chain links TRBV5-6 with TRBJ2-1, with no clear D. This sequence was found in a woman aged 60-70 years with acute or convalescent COVID-19. CDR3 DNA: TGTGCCAGCAGCTTTAGTTACAATGAGCAGTTCTTC. It codes for CASSFSYNEQFF.